The next 28 T cell receptor beta chains were all read from a single sample in a study of blood T cell repertoires in COVID-19. Using immunoSEQ multiplex PCR, the repertoire was profiled, and TCRdb retains in-frame clones only, with some absent. This sample has 200,000 to 300,000 clones; roughly 83% occur once, and the top ten carry around 25%. The material sequenced was peripheral blood. All receptors derive from a man aged 35-49 years with acute or convalescent COVID-19.

V gene TRBV5-4 combines with J gene TRBJ2-3; 16 positions match TRBD2. Per germline, CDR1 SGHNT and CDR2 YYREEE (reference sequence). V lost 4 bases and J lost 6; bases outside the gene matches: 8. There are 17 residues in the CDR3. CDR3 bases: TGTGCCAGCAGCCAACAACCGGGACTAGCGGGAGGGGATACGCAGTATTTT. This codes for CASSQQPGLAGGDTQYF. The complete variable domain, with remaining parts taken from reference TRBV5-4 and TRBJ2-3, reads ETGVTQSPTHLIKTRGQQVTLRCSSQSGHNTVSWYQQALGQGPQFIFQYYREEENGRGNFPPRFSGLQFPNYSSELNVNALELDDSALYLCASSQQPGLAGGDTQYFGPGTRLTVL.

V gene TRBV7-2 combines with J gene TRBJ2-7; 7 bases map to TRBD2. Germline CDR1 SGHTA, CDR2 FQGNSA. The CDR3 runs to 14 residues. With 2 bases clipped from V and 2 bases from J, the junction kept 3 bases outside the gene matches. DNA of the CDR3: TGTGCCAGCAGCTTAAGCCTAGCGGCCTACGAGCAGTACTTC. Protein product: CASSLSLAAYEQYF.

The chain recombines TRBV7-2 with TRBJ2-1; TRBD2 matches at 9 bases. Germline CDR1 reads SGHTA; CDR2 reads FQGNSA. V shed 5 bases and J 15 bases; nucleotides not matched to a gene: 5. The CDR3 length is 11 residues. The CDR3 spells CASSLGTSMFF. The CDR3 coding sequence is TGTGCCAGCAGCCTGGGGACTAGCATGTTCTTC.

The chain is built from TRBV30 and TRBJ1-2, with 7 bases matching TRBD1. This CDR3 spans 15 amino acids. The V gene end was trimmed by 2 bases and the J gene end by 1 base; junction bases not matched to a gene: 7. The V gene's germline CDR1 is GTSNPN and CDR2 SVGIG (reference sequence). DNA of the CDR3: TGTGCCTGGAGTTTAACTCGACAGGGTAACTATGGCTACACCTTC. Translated, it gives CAWSLTRQGNYGYTF.

This rearrangement joins TRBV11-2 to TRBJ2-5; D gene uncertain. The CDR3 is made up of 13 amino acids. Germline CDR1 is SGHAT and CDR2 is FQNNGV. The ends were cut back, 2 bases at V and 5 bases at J, with 9 bases in the middle. CDR3: CASSLSSPETQYF. The CDR3 DNA sequence: TGTGCCAGCAGCTTATCCTCCCCGGAGACCCAGTACTTC.

The chain has TRBV7-7 and TRBJ2-1; 9 bases are shared with TRBD2. This CDR3 is 13 amino acids long. Germline CDR1 SSHAT, CDR2 FNYEAQ (reference sequence). J lost 9 bases, V lost 11 bases, and 11 bases had no gene match. CDR3 DNA sequence: TGTGCCTCCGCGCGGGAGGGCCTTGGTGAGCAGTTCTTC. It is translated as CASAREGLGEQFF.

The chain links TRBV29-1 to TRBJ2-3, with 9 bases aligning to TRBD2. V shed 7 bases, J shed 2 bases, and the junction held 4 bases outside the gene matches. The CDR3 runs 13 residues. CDR1 and CDR2 (germline): SQVTM, ANQGSEA. The CDR3 DNA is TGCAGCGCTCGGACTAGCGCCACAGATACGCAGTATTTT. It codes for CSARTSATDTQYF.

V is TRBV3-1 (or the pseudogene TRBV3-2) and J is TRBJ1-1; D gene uncertain. The germline V and J ends were trimmed by 7 bases and 3 bases, with 27 bases remaining between them. Germline V gene sequence: CDR1 LGHDT, CDR2 YNNKEL (reference sequence). The CDR3 loop spans 18 amino acids. This CDR3 is CASTHSPRAVVRDTEAFF. CDR3 DNA sequence: TGTGCCAGCACCCACTCTCCTAGGGCCGTGGTGAGGGACACTGAAGCTTTCTTT.

The V and J genes are TRBV4-3 and TRBJ2-1; TRBD2 aligns across 9 bases. The V gene's germline CDR1 is LGHNA and CDR2 YSLEER. The CDR3 length is 15 residues. V lost 4 bases to trimming and J lost 5 bases; unmatched junction nucleotides: 6. CDR3 residues: CASSRGTSRNNEQFF. CDR3 DNA: TGCGCCAGCAGCCGTGGGACTAGCCGCAACAATGAGCAGTTCTTC.

The chain joins TRBV6-2 or TRBV6-3 to TRBJ2-7; TRBD2 agrees at 13 bases. Germline trimming cut 4 bases from V and 6 bases from J; bases unmatched to any gene: 9. The germline V gene encodes CDR1 MNHEY and CDR2 SVGEGT. This CDR3 spans 16 amino acids. The CDR3 sequence: CASSSGTSGINSEQYF. The CDR3 DNA reads TGTGCCAGCAGTTCGGGGACTAGCGGGATCAACAGCGAGCAGTACTTC.

The J gene is TRBJ1-4, the V gene TRBV3-1 (or the pseudogene TRBV3-2), with D maybe TRBD1 (5 bases). The CDR3 is made up of 16 amino acids. Trimming left V 4 bases short and J 3 bases short, with 15 bases between. Germline V lookup: CDR1 LGHDT, CDR2 YNNKEL (reference sequence). CDR3 protein: CASSRSQGFSNEKLFF. As DNA, the CDR3 is TGTGCCAGCAGCCGGTCTCAGGGATTTTCTAATGAAAAACTGTTTTTT.

CDR3 DNA: TGTGCCAGCAGCTTATCGGGCCCGACAGAGTATGGCTACACCTTC. Translating gives CASSLSGPTEYGYTF. The chain carries TRBV7-9 and TRBJ1-2; TRBD1 might be the D (5 bases). Deletions cut 2 bases from V and 5 bases from J, with 15 bases between. The CDR3 has 15 amino acids. Germline V lookup: CDR1 SEHNR, CDR2 FQNEAQ (reference sequence).

The chain uses TRBV3-1 (or the pseudogene TRBV3-2) and TRBJ2-5, with D perhaps TRBD1 (6 bases). The length of the CDR3 is 14 residues. Trimming removed 1 base from V and 6 bases from J, with 12 bases in between. The germline V gene has CDR1 LGHDT and CDR2 YNNKEL (reference sequence). CDR3 residues: CASSQGPGQQTQYF. The CDR3 DNA is TGTGCCAGCAGCCAAGGGCCGGGACAACAGACCCAGTACTTC.

The V call is TRBV25-1, the J call TRBJ2-1, with 7 bases lining up with TRBD2. The CDR3 sequence is 14 residues long. The junction had 5 bases not matched to a gene; V was cut back by 4 bases and J by 5 bases. Germline CDR1 and CDR2: MGHDK and SYGVNS. The CDR3 loop reads CASSVLAEHNEQFF. DNA of the CDR3: TGTGCCAGCAGTGTGCTAGCGGAACACAATGAGCAGTTCTTC.

This chain links TRBV18 with TRBJ2-5; 10 nucleotides agree with TRBD2. V lost 2 bases to trimming and J lost 5 bases; unmatched junction nucleotides: 5. The CDR3 has 15 amino acids. The germline CDR1 and CDR2 sequences are KGHSH and LQKENI. CDR3 region: CASSPGLAESETQYF. Here the CDR3 DNA reads TGTGCCAGCTCACCAGGACTAGCGGAAAGCGAGACCCAGTACTTC.

This clone was seen many times. V and J are TRBV7-9 and TRBJ2-1; possible D gene TRBD2, 7 bases. Trimming pared 5 bases from V and 6 bases from J, leaving 14 bases between. The germline gives CDR1 SEHNR, CDR2 FQNEAQ (reference sequence). CDR3 length: 14 residues. The CDR3 nucleotides are TGTGCCAGCAGCCCCGTAGGGGGGGGCAATGAGCAGTTCTTC. Its translation is CASSPVGGGNEQFF.

The genes are TRBV7-9 and TRBJ1-5, with D tentatively TRBD1 (6 bases). The ends were cut back, 2 bases at V and 6 bases at J, with 8 bases in the middle. CDR1 is SEHNR and CDR2 is FQNEAQ in the germline V gene (reference sequence). CDR3 length equals 13 residues. The CDR3, as DNA: TGTGCCAGCAGCTTAAACAGGGTTCAGCCCCAGCATTTT. Its translation: CASSLNRVQPQHF.

The gene calls are TRBV5-1 and TRBJ2-1, with 9 bases aligning to TRBD1. Germline CDR1 SGHRS, CDR2 YFSETQ. The CDR3 extends over 16 amino acids. The V gene end was trimmed by 0 bases and the J gene end by 7 bases; junction bases not matched to a gene: 8. DNA for the CDR3: TGCGCCAGCAGCTTGGCCCTGCACAGGGGGCGAAATGAGCAGTTCTTC. Translation gives CASSLALHRGRNEQFF.

This chain links TRBV13 with TRBJ2-7; 9 bases are shared with TRBD1. Trimming took 9 bases from V and 5 from J; bases not matched to a gene: 5. The CDR3 sequence is 12 residues long. CDR1 is PRHDT, CDR2 FYEKMQ, per germline (reference sequence). The CDR3 spells CASRQGGNEQYF. The CDR3 DNA reads TGTGCCAGTCGACAGGGGGGCAACGAGCAGTACTTC.

The CDR3 sequence is CASGTETYEQYF. The DNA of the CDR3 is TGCGCCAGTGGGACAGAGACCTACGAGCAGTACTTC. This chain links TRBV10-2 with TRBJ2-7, with 7 bases lining up with TRBD1. CDR1 is WSHSY and CDR2 is SAAADI in the germline V gene. The CDR3 totals 12 residues. V dropped 9 bases and J dropped 2; count of bases not matched to a gene: 4.

The J gene is TRBJ2-7, the V gene TRBV2; TRBD2 matches at 7 bases. The trim removed 7 bases at V and 0 bases at J, leaving 12 bases unmatched. The CDR3 covers 16 residues. CDR1 is SNHLY, CDR2 FYNNEI, per germline. The DNA for the CDR3 is TGTGCCAGCACCTTCCGAGCGGGACCGATCTCCTACGAGCAGTACTTC. Amino acids: CASTFRAGPISYEQYF.

V usage is TRBV20-1 and J usage is TRBJ1-3; maybe TRBD1 (6 bases). Trimming cost V 3 bases and J 2 bases, with 14 bases left between them. Germline CDR1 reads DFQATT; CDR2 reads SNEGSKA (reference sequence). The CDR3 is made up of 15 amino acids. The CDR3 sequence is CSASSGQQTGNTIYF. The CDR3 nucleotides are TGCAGTGCTAGTTCCGGACAGCAGACTGGAAACACCATATATTTT.

The V gene is TRBV3-1 (or the pseudogene TRBV3-2), the J gene TRBJ2-7, with 7 bases lining up with TRBD2. CDR1 and CDR2 (germline): LGHDT, YNNKEL (reference sequence). Trimming cost V 0 bases and J 11 bases; bases outside gene matches: 10. The CDR3 has 14 residues. CDR3 sequence: CASSQDHSGRAKYF. The CDR3 region has the DNA TGTGCCAGCAGCCAAGATCACAGTGGGAGGGCCAAGTACTTC.

V gene TRBV7-9 combines with J gene TRBJ2-5; 8 bases align to TRBD1. The length of the CDR3 is 12 residues. From germline, CDR1 is SEHNR and CDR2 FQNEAQ (reference sequence). V lost 4 bases to trimming and J lost 7 bases; unmatched junction nucleotides: 2. CDR3 amino acids: CASSSGGSTQYF. The CDR3 nucleotides read TGTGCCAGCAGCTCAGGGGGCTCGACCCAGTACTTC.

This clone is a singleton in its sample. The CDR3 DNA is TGTGCCAGCAGTTACTCGGTGGGTAGGGGATGGTTGGAAAATCAGCCCCAGCATTTT. Translated, it gives CASSYSVGRGWLENQPQHF. The V and J genes are TRBV6-2 or TRBV6-3 and TRBJ1-5; D may be TRBD1 (5 bases). V was pared by 0 bases and J by 4 bases, with 22 bases between. CDR1 and CDR2 (germline): MNHEY, SVGEGT. There are 19 residues in the CDR3.

V and J are TRBV18 and TRBJ2-5; 10 nucleotides agree with TRBD2. CDR3 length: 18 amino acids. Germline CDR1 KGHSH, CDR2 LQKENI. V was clipped by 1 base and J by 5 bases; unmatched bases: 13. The DNA for the CDR3 is TGTGCCAGCTCACCACGGACTAGCGGCGGGGCGTTTTCGGAGACCCAGTACTTC. Its translation is CASSPRTSGGAFSETQYF.

The J gene is TRBJ2-1, the V gene TRBV2; 10 bases fit TRBD2. The CDR3 totals 13 residues. The germline V gene encodes CDR1 SNHLY and CDR2 FYNNEI. The junction had 8 bases not matched to a gene; V was cut back by 4 bases and J by 14 bases. In DNA, the CDR3 is TGTGCCAGCAGTGCCACTAGCGGGAACCAAGAGTTCTTC. Translation: CASSATSGNQEFF.

V usage is TRBV27 and J usage is TRBJ2-6; D unclear. V lost 4 bases, J lost 1 base, and 8 bases lay in between. The CDR3 covers 15 residues. Germline loops: CDR1 MNHEY, CDR2 SMNVEV (reference sequence). CDR3 amino acids: CASSSQQSGANVLTF. For the CDR3, the DNA is TGTGCCAGCAGTTCCCAACAGTCTGGGGCCAACGTCCTGACTTTC.